Listed here are 27 T cell receptor beta chains from one sample, sequenced in a study of T-cell memory formation after mild COVID-19. TCRdb reprocessed the 5' RACE reads via MiXCR and lists one record per CDR3 protein. The repertoire holds about 300,000 distinct CDR3 sequences, 15% to 20% seen once, with around a fifth in the top ten. Sequencing was carried out using PBMCs or a T cell subset sorted from them (not recorded which). Receptors originate from a man in his late teens or twenties who had mild COVID-19 (a few samples of this study predate the infection). Cell type and time point are not known.

This clonotype has only a few counts. This chain uses TRBV18 with TRBJ2-3, with D perhaps being TRBD1 or TRBD2 (5 bases each). The germline V and J ends were trimmed by 0 bases and 5 bases, with 9 bases remaining between them. The germline V gene has CDR1 KGHSH and CDR2 LQKENI. This CDR3 has 14 residues. The CDR3 region is CASSPPQGVDTQYF. DNA for the CDR3: TGTGCCAGCTCACCACCGCAGGGAGTAGATACGCAGTATTTT.

The chain combines TRBV7-9 with TRBJ1-1; 8 positions agree with TRBD1. J was trimmed by 1 base and V by 7 bases; bases with no gene match: 8. The CDR3 is 15 residues long. Germline V CDR1 and CDR2: SEHNR, FQNEAQ (reference sequence). The CDR3 bases are TGTGCCAGCACCTCCAAAGACAGGGGGAACACTGAAGCTTTCTTT. Translation gives CASTSKDRGNTEAFF.

This clonotype was counted between two and nine times. The genes are TRBV6-1 and TRBJ2-5, with 7 bases that match TRBD2. The CDR3 contains 13 residues. Per germline, CDR1 MNHNS and CDR2 SASEGT. V lost 6 bases and J lost 0; bases outside the gene matches: 1. The CDR3 protein is CASRGTNQETQYF. For the CDR3, the DNA is TGTGCCAGCAGAGGGACTAACCAAGAGACCCAGTACTTC.

This chain uses TRBV5-1 with TRBJ1-2; 12 positions agree with TRBD1. V was pared by 4 bases and J by 5 bases, with 6 bases of the junction left unmatched. Germline-derived CDR1 and CDR2 are SGHRS and YFSETQ. The CDR3 is 15 residues long. This chain's CDR3 is CASSEGQGARYGYTF. CDR3 DNA sequence: TGCGCCAGCAGCGAGGGACAGGGGGCGCGATATGGCTACACCTTC.

The sample holds a few counts of this clonotype. CDR3 nucleotides: TGCAGCGCCACAGTCAGTAACACCGGGGAGCTGTTTTTT. Protein product: CSATVSNTGELFF. V and J are TRBV29-1 and TRBJ2-2; D remains unclear. CDR1 and CDR2 (germline): SQVTM, ANQGSEA. V was cut by 7 bases and J by 2 bases, with 11 bases left in between. The CDR3 totals 13 residues.

This chain uses TRBV12-3 or TRBV12-4 with TRBJ2-3; possibly TRBD2 for D (7 bases). The CDR3 is 15 residues long. The V end was cut by 8 bases, the J end by 5 bases, with 20 bases between. CDR3 coding DNA: TGTGCCAGCTCTCCTTGGGGGGGCGGTGGAGATACGCAGTATTTT. It encodes CASSPWGGGGDTQYF.

This clonotype occurred a few times. The V gene is TRBV7-9, the J gene TRBJ2-7, with a weak D call TRBD2 (5 bases). V was trimmed by 2 bases and J by 6 bases, leaving 11 bases between them. The germline V gene encodes CDR1 SEHNR and CDR2 FQNEAQ (reference sequence). This CDR3 region has 13 residues. The CDR3 bases are TGTGCCAGCAGCTTACCCCTCAGCGGCGAGCAGTACTTC. Translated, it gives CASSLPLSGEQYF.

V is TRBV25-1 and J is TRBJ2-5; a weak D match, TRBD2 (5 bases). The CDR3 is 13 residues long. V was shortened by 5 bases and J by 4 bases, with 11 bases between the two germline ends. The germline V gene encodes CDR1 MGHDK and CDR2 SYGVNS. The CDR3 sequence is CASSTPGSETQYF. CDR3 nucleotides: TGTGCCAGCAGTACACCGGGGTCAGAGACCCAGTACTTC.

This clonotype showed up many times. The chain employs TRBV2 and TRBJ1-3, with a weak D call TRBD1 (5 bases). The CDR3 has 15 amino acids. The germline gives CDR1 SNHLY, CDR2 FYNNEI. V shed 6 bases and J shed 0 bases, with 12 bases lying between them. CDR3 bases: TGTGCCAGCAGGCGCCGACAGTTCTCTGGAAACACCATATATTTT. Protein sequence: CASRRRQFSGNTIYF.

This clonotype was counted between two and nine times. This chain links TRBV5-4 with TRBJ2-6, with no clear D. CDR3 length equals 14 residues. The V and J ends lost 0 bases and 5 bases respectively, with 6 bases between them. CDR1 and CDR2 (germline): SGHNT, YYREEE (reference sequence). The CDR3 nucleotides read TGTGCCAGCAGCTTGGAGGATAGGGCCAACGTCCTGACTTTC. Residues: CASSLEDRANVLTF.

This clonotype occurred a few times. The chain links TRBV4-2 to TRBJ2-5; possible D gene TRBD2, 6 bases. CDR3 length equals 16 residues. Per germline, CDR1 LGHNA and CDR2 YNFKEQ. V lost 1 base and J 2 bases, leaving 14 bases between the germline ends. CDR3 nucleotide sequence: TGTGCCAGCAGCCAAGCGGCGGGGCAGATTCAAGAGACCCAGTACTTC. Translation: CASSQAAGQIQETQYF.

This clonotype was counted between two and nine times. This chain joins TRBV5-1 and TRBJ2-4; 10 bases match TRBD1. With 7 bases clipped from V and 1 base from J, the junction kept 5 bases outside the gene matches. Germline loops: CDR1 SGHRS, CDR2 YFSETQ. The CDR3 length is 15 residues. CDR3 sequence reads: CASDRGHGAKNIQYF. In DNA form, the CDR3 reads TGCGCCAGCGACAGGGGGCATGGGGCCAAAAACATTCAGTACTTC.

This chain connects TRBV29-1 to TRBJ2-5; D might be TRBD1 (5 bases). Trimming left V 5 bases short and J 5 bases short, with 15 bases between. The CDR3 sequence is 13 residues long. The germline gives CDR1 SQVTM, CDR2 ANQGSEA. The CDR3: CSVTKGLGETQYF. In DNA form, the CDR3 reads TGCAGCGTTACTAAGGGGCTGGGGGAGACCCAGTACTTC.

This clonotype was seen only a few times. The chain joins TRBV21-1 to TRBJ2-7; TRBD1, the D gene given by the table, was not confirmed from the DNA. TRBV21-1 is recorded as a pseudogene. The CDR3 is 14 residues long. CDR3 amino acids: CASSRQTGTNEQYV. CDR3 in DNA: TGTGCCAGCAGCAGACAGACAGGGACCAACGAGCAGTACGTC.

This clonotype has only a few counts. The chain is built from TRBV7-2 and TRBJ2-5, with a possible D match to TRBD1 (6 bases). There are 12 residues in the CDR3. Trimming shortened V by 7 bases and J by 7 bases, and 13 bases separated the two germline ends. Germline V gives CDR1 SGHTA, CDR2 FQGNSA. The CDR3 loop reads CASTVLQGTQYF. The CDR3 nucleotides are TGTGCCAGCACCGTACTACAGGGGACCCAGTACTTC.

CDR3 nucleotides: TGTGCCAGCAGTTCCTGGACAGCCCCCTACGAGCAGTACGTC. It encodes CASSSWTAPYEQYV. V usage is TRBV28 and J usage is TRBJ2-7; D is possibly TRBD1 (6 bases). V was shortened by 4 bases and J by 2 bases, with 12 bases between the two germline ends. The CDR3 is made up of 14 amino acids. Germline V CDR1 and CDR2: MDHEN, SYDVKM.

The chain joins TRBV12-3 or TRBV12-4 to TRBJ1-2; D perhaps matches TRBD1 (5 bases). The CDR3 contains 15 residues. Between the trimmed V and J ends, which lost 6 bases and 2 bases, there was a span of 16 bases. The CDR3 loop reads CASSAYGDWNYGYTF. In DNA form, the CDR3 reads TGTGCCAGCAGCGCCTACGGGGACTGGAACTATGGCTACACCTTC.

The chain couples TRBV5-1 to TRBJ2-3, with 11 bases fitting TRBD1. CDR1 is SGHRS, CDR2 YFSETQ, per germline. The CDR3 is 16 amino acids. V was pared by 4 bases and J by 3 bases, with 7 bases of the junction left unmatched. The CDR3 nucleotides are TGCGCCAGCAGCACAGGGACAGGGGGGATTACAGATACGCAGTATTTT. It is translated as CASSTGTGGITDTQYF. The complete variable domain, with remaining parts taken from reference TRBV5-1 and TRBJ2-3, reads KAGVTQTPRYLIKTRGQQVTLSCSPISGHRSVSWYQQTPGQGLQFLFEYFSETQRNKGNFPGRFSGRQFSNSRSEMNVSTLELGDSALYLCASSTGTGGITDTQYFGPGTRLTVL.

This chain uses TRBV5-1 with TRBJ2-3; 9 bases match TRBD2. V gave up 2 bases and J gave up 8 bases; unmatched junction bases: 6. This CDR3 has 14 amino acids. The germline gives CDR1 SGHRS, CDR2 YFSETQ. The CDR3 DNA reads as TGCGCCAGCAGCTTCGACGGGACTAGCTTTACGCAGTATTTT. Translating it yields CASSFDGTSFTQYF.

This rearrangement joins TRBV6-6 to TRBJ2-1; 8 bases map to TRBD1. Trimming took 8 bases from V and 5 from J; bases not matched to a gene: 8. The CDR3 consists of 14 residues. Germline CDR1 and CDR2: MNHNY and SVGAGI (reference sequence). CDR3 DNA sequence: TGTGCCAGCGTTCGACAGGGGAGAAACAATGAGCAGTTCTTC. Its translation is CASVRQGRNNEQFF.

V is TRBV29-1 and J is TRBJ1-1, with TRBD1 identical over 10 bases. The CDR3 spans 13 residues. CDR1 and CDR2 from the germline V gene are SQVTM and ANQGSEA. The V and J ends lost 6 bases and 5 bases, in that order; junction bases with no gene match: 6. The CDR3 nucleotides read TGCAGCGTGGCCGGGACAGGGGCGACTGAAGCTTTCTTT. It is translated as CSVAGTGATEAFF. Supplemented by reference TRBV29-1 and TRBJ1-1, the full variable domain reads SAVISQKPSRDICQRGTSLTIQCQVDSQVTMMFWYRQQPGQSLTLIATANQGSEATYESGFVIDKFPISRPNLTFSTLTVSNMSPEDSSIYLCSVAGTGATEAFFGQGTRLTVV.

This clonotype was seen more than once but under ten times. The chain recombines TRBV7-9 with TRBJ2-2; D tentatively reads TRBD1 or TRBD2 (5 bases each). The length of the CDR3 is 12 residues. Per germline, CDR1 SEHNR and CDR2 FQNEAQ (reference sequence). Between the trimmed V and J ends, which lost 4 bases and 6 bases, there was a span of 6 bases. The CDR3 DNA reads as TGTGCCAGCAGCTGGGACCCCGGGGAGCTGTTTTTT. The encoded protein is CASSWDPGELFF.

This clonotype was found a few times. J is TRBJ2-3 and V is TRBV11-2; 7 nucleotides match TRBD2. V lost 3 bases and J lost 9; bases outside the gene matches: 9. The germline CDR1 and CDR2 sequences are SGHAT and FQNNGV. There are 14 residues in the CDR3. This chain's CDR3 is CASSFERGARTQYF. CDR3 coding DNA: TGTGCCAGCAGCTTCGAGCGGGGTGCGAGGACGCAGTATTTT.

V is TRBV3-1 and J is TRBJ2-7; unclear D gene. This CDR3 contains 13 residues. Trimming pared 1 base from V and 2 bases from J, leaving 6 bases between. Germline lookup yields CDR1 LGHDT and CDR2 YNNKEL (reference sequence). CDR3 sequence reads: CASSQGLAYEQYF. The CDR3 region has the DNA TGTGCCAGCAGCCAAGGCCTGGCCTACGAGCAGTACTTC.

This clonotype was observed many times. The V gene is TRBV7-3, the J gene TRBJ2-2; D is undetermined. Deletions cut 2 bases from V and 0 bases from J, with 16 bases between. Germline V gene sequence: CDR1 SGHTA, CDR2 FQGTGA. The CDR3 has 18 residues. For the CDR3, the DNA is TGTGCCAGCAGCTTAGTCGCCCTAAGAGGCGCGAACACCGGGGAGCTGTTTTTT. It translates to CASSLVALRGANTGELFF.

The chain combines TRBV11-2 with TRBJ2-2; D is ambiguous. The V end lost 4 bases, the J end lost 2 bases, and 14 bases lay between the germline ends. Germline V gene lookup returns CDR1 SGHAT and CDR2 FQNNGV. The CDR3 covers 16 residues. DNA for the CDR3: TGTGCCAGCAGCTATCGGAGACACTCAAACACCGGGGAGCTGTTTTTT. This encodes CASSYRRHSNTGELFF.

This clonotype was counted between two and nine times. The genes are TRBV7-9 and TRBJ1-2; possible D gene TRBD1, 6 bases. The CDR3 contains 18 residues. V was shortened by 2 bases and J by 6 bases, with 25 bases between the two germline ends. Germline V lookup: CDR1 SEHNR, CDR2 FQNEAQ (reference sequence). In DNA form, the CDR3 reads TGTGCCAGCAGCTTACCCCCGACTCTAGGGGGATTAATTGATGGCTACACCTTC. This codes for CASSLPPTLGGLIDGYTF.